This T cell receptor (beta chain) was documented in a study of CXCR3-negative and CXCR3-positive naive CD8 T cells. Whole-study results and caveats: Memory CD8+ cells showed much lower diversity, while both naive subsets displayed comparably high diversity. CXCR3-positive naive cells carried more hydrophobic TRB CDR3s than CXCR3-negative naive cells did.

The CDR3 is 12 amino acids. CDR1 is GTSNPN and CDR2 is SVGIG in the germline V gene (reference sequence). Preparation of TRB cDNA libraries relied on 5' RACE carrying UMI labels. TCRdb reworked the 5' RACE reads into one entry per CDR3 protein, no DNA. The listing contains about 90,000 distinct CDR3 sequences. As to this clonotype: Antigen: not known.

A CD45RO-CCR7+CD27+CD95- phenotype identified naive CD8+ T cells. This clonotype originated in a human donor in good health. Some clones in this sample may be carry-over from other donors' samples. The sample comprised naive CXCR3- CD8+ T cells from blood. Specified subset: CD45RO-CCR7+CD27+CD95- naive CD8+ T cells lacking CXCR3 (TNR3-). V usage is TRBV30 and J usage is TRBJ2-7. This CDR3 is CAWSAGPYEQYF.